This T cell receptor (beta chain) was documented in a study of naive and memory T cell subsets. Study-wide points: RNA-based TCR counts may shift with T cell activation and differentiation. Gini index rose across naive, CM, EM and EMRA in CD4 and CD8.

The beta constant-region primer was an equimolar mix of two oligonucleotides covering TRBC1 and TRBC2. TCRdb re-called the UMI-ligation and nested PCR reads through MiXCR, storing one row per CDR3 protein. The sample holds approximately 82,000 distinct CDR3 sequences, about 7% seen once. In its sample, this clonotype was seen many times. Its antigen is still unknown. Cells stained for CD3, CD4, CD8, CD45RA and CD27 were sorted into four subsets. Specimen: central memory CD4+ T cells from blood. The TCR was taken from a human donor in good health.

CDR3 nucleotide sequence: TGTGCCAGTAGTATCTCCGGGACCAGGGAAAAACTGTTTTTT. This gives the protein CASSISGTREKLFF. The chain employs TRBV19 and TRBJ1-4, with TRBD1 as a possible D gene (5 bases). Trimming shortened V by 3 bases and J by 8 bases, and 13 bases separated the two germline ends. CDR3 length: 14 residues. From germline, CDR1 is LNHDA and CDR2 SQIVND (reference sequence).